The clone carrying this T cell receptor beta chain was seen a few times. The target antigen is unknown. This specimen includes other DNA sequences encoding the same CDR3. As every portion of the isolated RNA was reverse transcribed, the sequencing read expressed TCRB transcripts. The method was immunoSEQ multiplex PCR; TCRdb's version includes in-frame clones alone and lacks a portion of them. This sample carries 500,000 to 850,000 clones, about 14% of them seen once, and the ten largest clones take approximately 0.042%. This CDR3 comprises 11 residues. From germline, CDR1 is MDHEN and CDR2 SYDVKM. Trimming stripped 2 bases from V and 7 bases from J, with 6 bases between. This sample stems from a study of beta chain features in type 1 diabetes. Study-wide results and caveats: Patients with Type 1 diabetes showed moderately but significantly shorter TCRB CDR3s in all four CD4+ subsets.

Sequencing was carried out using naive CD4+ T cells from blood. This TCR derives from a man aged 18 to 30 with type 1 diabetes. The chain recombines TRBV28 with TRBJ2-7, with D tentatively TRBD1 or TRBD2 (5 bases each). The CDR3 nucleotides are TGTGCCAGCAGTTTAGGGGGTGAGCAGTACTTC. Its translation is CASSLGGEQYF.